These 21 T cell receptor beta chains originate from one sample sequenced in a study of cytomegalovirus exposure and HLA in healthy donors. Researchers ran the PCR with 60 Vbeta and 13 Jbeta primers. The table came from immunoSEQ multiplex PCR; TCRdb's copy has only in-frame clones and leaves some out. The sample has approximately 75,000 clones, around 84% seen once. Sequenced input: PBMCs. The receptor source for this set is a man between 70 and 80 years old in good health and CMV-seropositive.

This chain uses TRBV7-2 with TRBJ1-5, with D uncertain. V lost 0 bases and J lost 6, with 15 bases in between. Germline CDR1 is SGHTA and CDR2 is FQGNSA. The CDR3 runs 16 residues. Written as DNA, the CDR3 is TGTGCCAGCAGCTTAGCGTTGGGTGAACGGGGTCAGCCCCAGCATTTT. Translation gives CASSLALGERGQPQHF.

The V and J genes are TRBV9 and TRBJ2-6; TRBD1 might be the D (6 bases). V shed 3 bases and J shed 4 bases, with 11 bases lying between them. The CDR3 covers 15 residues. CDR1 SGDLS and CDR2 YYNGEE come from the germline V gene. The CDR3 sequence: CASSGGDTGANVLTF. CDR3 coding DNA: TGTGCCAGCAGCGGAGGGGACACCGGGGCCAACGTCCTGACTTTC.

The chain combines TRBV28 with TRBJ1-5; D possibly corresponds to TRBD1 (5 bases). V shed 7 bases and J shed 0 bases, with 16 bases lying between them. The CDR3 loop spans 16 amino acids. Germline V lookup: CDR1 MDHEN, CDR2 SYDVKM. CDR3 nucleotide sequence: TGTGCCAGCACTAATTTAGGAGGGGATAGCAATCAGCCCCAGCATTTT. It codes for CASTNLGGDSNQPQHF.

The genes are TRBV19 and TRBJ2-2, with D possibly TRBD2 on 5 matching bases. V lost 1 base and J lost 4, with 7 bases in between. Germline CDR1 reads LNHDA; CDR2 reads SQIVND (reference sequence). The CDR3 has 14 residues. CDR3 sequence reads: CASSIGGFTGELFF. The CDR3 nucleotides read TGTGCCAGTAGTATAGGAGGGTTCACCGGGGAGCTGTTTTTT.

The chain has TRBV30 and TRBJ2-5; 9 bases agree with TRBD1. The CDR3 covers 16 residues. The junction had 12 bases not matched to a gene; V was cut back by 3 bases and J by 4 bases. From germline, CDR1 is GTSNPN and CDR2 SVGIG (reference sequence). Here the CDR3 DNA reads TGTGCCTGGAGCAAAAAGGACAGGGGAAGACTAGAGACCCAGTACTTC. Amino acid sequence: CAWSKKDRGRLETQYF. The full variable domain, rest sourced from reference TRBV30 and TRBJ2-5, is SQTIHQWPATLVQPVGSPLSLECTVEGTSNPNLYWYRQAAGRGLQLLFYSVGIGQISSEVPQNLSASRPQDRQFILSSKKLLLSDSGFYLCAWSKKDRGRLETQYFGPGTRLLVL.

This rearrangement joins TRBV11-2 to TRBJ1-2; D may be TRBD1 (6 bases). The V and J ends lost 5 bases and 8 bases respectively, with 12 bases between them. The CDR3 contains 12 residues. The germline V gene encodes CDR1 SGHAT and CDR2 FQNNGV. CDR3 residues: CASSAYRAGYTF. CDR3 DNA: TGTGCCAGCAGCGCTTACAGGGCCGGCTACACCTTC.

This clone was counted between two and nine times. The chain uses TRBV27 and TRBJ2-7; D is perhaps TRBD2 (5 bases). This CDR3 has 15 residues. The germline V gene has CDR1 MNHEY and CDR2 SMNVEV (reference sequence). Trimming stripped 7 bases from V and 4 bases from J, with 20 bases between. The CDR3 loop reads CASTPGPSWKYEQYF. The CDR3 DNA reads as TGTGCCAGCACCCCTGGGCCTAGCTGGAAATACGAGCAGTACTTC.

The chain carries TRBV27 and TRBJ1-1; 8 nucleotides agree with TRBD1. The CDR3 extends over 14 amino acids. With V trimmed by 6 bases and J by 4 bases, 7 bases remained unmatched. Germline lookup yields CDR1 MNHEY and CDR2 SMNVEV (reference sequence). The CDR3: CASSFRGRGTEAFF. The CDR3 coding sequence is TGTGCCAGCAGCTTCAGGGGGCGCGGCACTGAAGCTTTCTTT.

This clone was observed once. The chain links TRBV28 to TRBJ1-4, with D possibly matching TRBD1 (5 bases). Trimming removed 6 bases from V and 12 bases from J, with 14 bases in between. In germline, CDR1 is MDHEN, CDR2 SYDVKM. This CDR3 spans 12 amino acids. Written as DNA, the CDR3 is TGTGCCAGCAGCCGGGGGGTGGGGGAACTGTTTTTT. It translates to CASSRGVGELFF.

The V and J genes are TRBV4-1 and TRBJ1-4; D not certain. Germline CDR1 and CDR2: MGHRA and YSYEKL. This CDR3 is 15 amino acids long. Trimming took off 2 bases at V and 8 bases at J, with 15 bases between the two ends. CDR3 nucleotides: TGCGCCAGCAGCCAACCCCGGGCCCCGGGGGAAAAACTGTTTTTT. As protein: CASSQPRAPGEKLFF.

This chain joins TRBV6-6 and TRBJ1-1; D call uncertain. Germline values: CDR1 MNHNY, CDR2 SVGAGI (reference sequence). V lost 7 bases to trimming and J lost 4 bases, with 13 bases between them. The CDR3 is 13 residues long. CDR3 loop: CASTRIGVTEAFF. The CDR3, as DNA: TGTGCCAGCACGCGGATTGGAGTCACTGAAGCTTTCTTT.

This chain uses TRBV18 with TRBJ2-3; 8 bases fit TRBD1. Germline CDR1 KGHSH, CDR2 LQKENI. The CDR3 covers 14 residues. The V and J ends lost 10 bases and 1 base, in that order; junction bases with no gene match: 7. The CDR3 DNA follows: TGTGCCATGGCCAGGGGGCATGGCACAGATACGCAGTATTTT. Its translation is CAMARGHGTDTQYF.

The V and J genes are TRBV7-9 and TRBJ1-3, with D maybe TRBD1 (5 bases). The CDR3 extends over 15 amino acids. Germline loops: CDR1 SEHNR, CDR2 FQNEAQ (reference sequence). V was clipped by 3 bases and J by 0 bases, with 9 bases between them. The CDR3 sequence is CASSFGGNSGNTIYF. CDR3 DNA: TGTGCCAGCAGCTTCGGGGGTAACTCTGGAAACACCATATATTTT. Combining the CDR3 with reference TRBV7-9 and TRBJ1-3 gives the whole variable domain DTGVSQNPRHKITKRGQNVTFRCDPISEHNRLYWYRQTLGQGPEFLTYFQNEAQLEKSRLLSDRFSAERPKGSFSTLEIQRTEQGDSAMYLCASSFGGNSGNTIYFGEGSWLTVV.

V is TRBV4-1 and J is TRBJ2-3; 11 bases match TRBD2. In germline, CDR1 is MGHRA, CDR2 YSYEKL. V shed 4 bases and J 2 bases; nucleotides not matched to a gene: 11. The CDR3 is 18 residues long. CDR3 in DNA: TGCGCCAGCAGCCCCCCTACTAGCGGGAGAATGGCCACAGATACGCAGTATTTT. As protein: CASSPPTSGRMATDTQYF.

The chain combines TRBV4-2 with TRBJ1-6; D uncertain. Trimming stripped 1 base from V and 8 bases from J, with 12 bases between. CDR3 length: 15 amino acids. Germline values: CDR1 LGHNA, CDR2 YNFKEQ. This CDR3 is CASSQAVGDYSPLHF. The CDR3 DNA reads TGTGCCAGCAGCCAAGCCGTCGGGGATTATTCACCCCTCCACTTT.

The chain couples TRBV2 to TRBJ2-1; 7 bases are a match to TRBD2. The CDR3 consists of 15 residues. The germline CDR1 and CDR2 sequences are SNHLY and FYNNEI. The junction had 12 bases not matched to a gene; V was cut back by 6 bases and J by 7 bases. CDR3 in DNA: TGTGCCAGCAGCGGGGGGATATTAGAGGGTAATGAGCAGTTCTTC. It yields the protein CASSGGILEGNEQFF.

This chain uses TRBV19 with TRBJ1-2; no clear D gene. This CDR3 is built from 14 residues. V lost 3 bases, J lost 2 bases, and 10 bases lay in between. CDR1 and CDR2 (germline): LNHDA, SQIVND (reference sequence). The DNA for the CDR3 is TGTGCCAGTAGTATCGGTGAGGGAAACTATGGCTACACCTTC. Translating gives CASSIGEGNYGYTF.

As concerns this clone: With only one base between it and a far larger clone, this is likely a read error. The sample has other DNA sequences that encode this CDR3 too. V and J are TRBV15 and TRBJ1-4; D possibly corresponds to TRBD1 (6 bases). The CDR3 length is 13 residues. The germline V and J ends were trimmed by 8 bases and 7 bases, with 14 bases remaining between them. The V gene's germline CDR1 is LNHNV and CDR2 YYDKDF (reference sequence). In DNA form, the CDR3 reads TGTGCCACCGGGCGGGGGCCGGGTGAAAAACTGTTTTTT. Translated: CATGRGPGEKLFF.

The rearrangement links TRBV10-2 to TRBJ2-2; the D gene is possibly TRBD1 (6 bases). The CDR3 loop spans 15 amino acids. The ends were cut back, 3 bases at V and 1 base at J, with 9 bases in the middle. From germline, CDR1 is WSHSY and CDR2 SAAADI. The CDR3 nucleotides are TGCGCCAGCAGTGAACAGGGTGGGAACACCGGGGAGCTGTTTTTT. It is translated as CASSEQGGNTGELFF.

The J gene is TRBJ1-2, the V gene TRBV7-2, with 9 bases aligning to TRBD1. Germline V gene data show CDR1 as SGHTA and CDR2 as FQGNSA. The ends lost 5 bases at V and 4 bases at J; junction bases unmatched: 5. CDR3 size: 14 residues. This CDR3 reads CASSGGQGSYGYTF. In DNA, the CDR3 is TGTGCCAGCAGCGGAGGACAGGGGTCCTATGGCTACACCTTC.

Concerning this clone: The junction departs from germline at one end; a sequencing error may be responsible. The V gene is TRBV7-7, the J gene TRBJ2-2; the D is unclear. CDR1 and CDR2 from the germline V gene are SSHAT and FNYEAQ (reference sequence). The CDR3 is made up of 14 amino acids. The CDR3: CASSLGVGAGELFF. The CDR3 DNA follows: TGTGCTAGCAGCTTAGGAGTGGGCGCCGGGGAGCTGTTTTTT.